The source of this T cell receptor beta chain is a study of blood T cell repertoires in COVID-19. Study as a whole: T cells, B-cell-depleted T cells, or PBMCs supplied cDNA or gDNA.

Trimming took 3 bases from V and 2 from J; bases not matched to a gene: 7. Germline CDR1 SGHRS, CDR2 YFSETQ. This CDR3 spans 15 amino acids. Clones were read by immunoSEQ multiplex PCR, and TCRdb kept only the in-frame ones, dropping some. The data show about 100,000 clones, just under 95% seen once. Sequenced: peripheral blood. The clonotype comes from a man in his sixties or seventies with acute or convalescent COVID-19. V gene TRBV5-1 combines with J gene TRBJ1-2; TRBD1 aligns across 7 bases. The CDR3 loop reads CASSSTGLGNYGYTF. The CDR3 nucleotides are TGCGCCAGCAGCTCGACAGGGTTGGGAAACTATGGCTACACCTTC.